This record covers a single T cell receptor beta chain. Its target is unknown. Germline CDR1 is LGHNT and CDR2 is FRNRAP. The ends were cut back, 2 bases at V and 5 bases at J, with 9 bases in the middle. This CDR3 has 13 amino acids. Each of the donors was a healthy bone marrow donor. 60 Vbeta and 13 Jbeta primers were used in PCR. Clones were sequenced by immunoSEQ multiplex PCR, and TCRdb holds only the in-frame ones, with some missing. The table lists about 170,000 clones. The source of the sample is a study of cytomegalovirus exposure and HLA in healthy donors. About the research overall: HLA-typed donors contributed 65 million to 95 million unique TCRs, which were held in an early data release.

Overall study results and limits: In a later analysis, common viral pathogens appeared linked to several of the most significant clusters. Diagnosis of cytomegalovirus status made by the classifier reportedly showed high specificity and sensitivity.

This TCR was sampled from a young woman in good health and CMV-seropositive. The sample consisted of PBMCs. The gene calls are TRBV12-5 and TRBJ2-5; D perhaps matches TRBD2 (5 bases). The CDR3 DNA follows: TGTGCTAGTGGTTTGCCCGGAGGTGAGACCCAGTACTTC. Protein: CASGLPGGETQYF.